A single sample gave rise to the 26 T cell receptor beta chains below, sequenced in a study of cytomegalovirus exposure and HLA in healthy donors. Researchers ran the PCR with 60 Vbeta and 13 Jbeta primers. Method: immunoSEQ multiplex PCR; TCRdb's copy keeps in-frame clones and lacks some. The sample has 200,000 to 300,000 clones; roughly 87% are singletons. The sample taken for sequencing was PBMCs. The receptors here all came from a woman aged 40-49 years in good health and CMV-seropositive.

This clone was seen only a few times. The gene calls are TRBV11-2 and TRBJ2-3; TRBD2 might be the D (6 bases). CDR1 is SGHAT, CDR2 FQNNGV, per germline. V shed 4 bases and J shed 2 bases, with 19 bases lying between them. The CDR3 has 17 residues. The CDR3 nucleotides read TGTGCCAGCAGCTCGATCCGGGACTCCACCCTCACAGATACGCAGTATTTT. It yields the protein CASSSIRDSTLTDTQYF.

This chain joins TRBV4-1 and TRBJ2-1, with 7 bases fitting TRBD2. Per the germline V gene, CDR1 is MGHRA and CDR2 is YSYEKL. The CDR3 loop spans 17 amino acids. V dropped 2 bases and J dropped 1; count of bases not matched to a gene: 8. CDR3 amino acids: CASSQTLSRGSYNEQFF. The CDR3 nucleotides read TGCGCCAGCAGCCAAACCCTCTCGCGGGGGTCCTACAATGAGCAGTTCTTC.

The CDR3 spells CASSLTNSDQETQYF. The CDR3 DNA is TGTGCCAGCAGCTTAACAAATAGCGACCAAGAGACCCAGTACTTC. The V and J genes are TRBV5-8 and TRBJ2-5; D is perhaps TRBD2 (5 bases). V was clipped by 2 bases and J by 0 bases, with 11 bases between them. CDR1 and CDR2 from the germline V gene are SGHTS and YDEGEE. The CDR3 covers 15 residues. Together with reference TRBV5-8 and TRBJ2-5, the CDR3 gives the full variable domain: EAGVTQSPTHLIKTRGQQATLRCSPISGHTSVYWYQQALGLGLQFLLWYDEGEERNRGNFPPRFSGRQFPNYSSELNVNALELEDSALYLCASSLTNSDQETQYFGPGTRLLVL.

The gene calls are TRBV4-3 and TRBJ1-4, with 7 bases aligning to TRBD1. The CDR3 has 15 amino acids. After removal of 4 bases from V and 11 bases from J, the junction contained 13 bases not matched to a gene. Germline CDR1 and CDR2: LGHNA and YSLEER. CDR3 DNA: TGCGCCAGCAGCCTGACAGGGAATTCGAATGGGAAACTGTTTTTT. Translated, it gives CASSLTGNSNGKLFF.

The V gene is TRBV29-1, the J gene TRBJ1-1, with D possibly matching TRBD1 (6 bases). Per the germline V gene, CDR1 is SQVTM and CDR2 is ANQGSEA. The CDR3 length is 11 residues. V lost 6 bases and J lost 10, with 15 bases in between. The CDR3 protein is CSVERGTGAFF. CDR3 coding DNA: TGCAGCGTGGAAAGGGGGACGGGAGCTTTCTTT.

This chain's CDR3 is CASSPSALAGGTIYEQYF. Written as DNA, the CDR3 is TGTGCCAGCAGCCCGTCAGCCCTAGCGGGGGGGACCATTTACGAGCAGTACTTC. The chain is built from TRBV4-2 and TRBJ2-7; 12 nucleotides line up with TRBD2. Germline V lookup: CDR1 LGHNA, CDR2 YNFKEQ. Losses at the gene ends were 4 bases for V and 4 bases for J; bases not matched to a gene: 14. This CDR3 contains 18 residues.

V usage is TRBV19 and J usage is TRBJ2-2; TRBD2 matches at 10 bases. The germline CDR1 and CDR2 sequences are LNHDA and SQIVND (reference sequence). The V segment lost 4 bases and the J segment 5 bases; nucleotides outside the gene matches: 7. This CDR3 is built from 16 residues. The CDR3, as DNA: TGTGCCAGTAGTAAAGGACTAGCGGAAGCGACCGGGGAGCTGTTTTTT. Amino acid sequence: CASSKGLAEATGELFF.

The chain is built from TRBV5-1 and TRBJ1-2, with 10 bases fitting TRBD1. This CDR3 has 16 residues. Germline-derived CDR1 and CDR2 are SGHRS and YFSETQ. The V and J ends lost 3 bases and 1 base, in that order; junction bases with no gene match: 6. In DNA form, the CDR3 reads TGCGCCAGCAGCTCTTTCCGGGACAGGGGTAACTATGGCTACACCTTC. Protein: CASSSFRDRGNYGYTF. Variable domain in full (rest from reference TRBV5-1 and TRBJ1-2): KAGVTQTPRYLIKTRGQQVTLSCSPISGHRSVSWYQQTPGQGLQFLFEYFSETQRNKGNFPGRFSGRQFSNSRSEMNVSTLELGDSALYLCASSSFRDRGNYGYTFGSGTRLTVV.

The rearrangement joins TRBV6-6 to TRBJ1-1; D not certain. From germline, CDR1 is MNHNY and CDR2 SVGAGI (reference sequence). The CDR3 covers 14 residues. Trimming pared 2 bases from V and 8 bases from J, leaving 15 bases between. This CDR3 reads CASSYSPMSGEAFF. CDR3 DNA sequence: TGTGCCAGCAGTTACAGTCCTATGTCGGGGGAAGCTTTCTTT.

This rearrangement joins TRBV2 to TRBJ1-2; D is perhaps TRBD1 (5 bases). The CDR3 loop spans 14 amino acids. Germline V gene data show CDR1 as SNHLY and CDR2 as FYNNEI. The V and J ends lost 4 bases and 2 bases respectively, with 11 bases between them. The CDR3 here is CASSGQLRNYGYTF. DNA for the CDR3: TGTGCCAGCAGTGGACAGTTGAGAAACTATGGCTACACCTTC.

The chain joins TRBV10-3 to TRBJ2-1; 14 bases match TRBD2. The CDR3 is 17 residues long. Trimming cost V 6 bases and J 2 bases; bases outside gene matches: 6. The germline V gene encodes CDR1 ENHRY and CDR2 SYGVKD. The CDR3: CAIRGLAGASAYNEQFF. The CDR3 region has the DNA TGTGCCATCAGGGGACTAGCGGGAGCTAGCGCCTACAATGAGCAGTTCTTC.

V and J are TRBV19 and TRBJ1-4; 7 bases fit TRBD1. Unmatched junction bases numbered 9, after V lost 5 bases and J lost 0 bases. The germline V gene encodes CDR1 LNHDA and CDR2 SQIVND (reference sequence). The CDR3 consists of 17 residues. The CDR3, as DNA: TGTGCCAGTAGTTTTCGACAGGGCCCTGCAACTAATGAAAAACTGTTTTTT. It encodes CASSFRQGPATNEKLFF.

The chain links TRBV4-1 to TRBJ2-5, with TRBD2 matching 10 bases. The J call may be in error: the DNA end matches TRBJ2-7 better. This CDR3 comprises 15 residues. Germline lookup yields CDR1 MGHRA and CDR2 YSYEKL. CDR3 loop: CASSLSGGTDYEQYF. CDR3 bases: TGCGCCAGCAGCCTTAGCGGGGGGACTGACTACGAGCAGTACTTC.

The J gene is TRBJ2-3, the V gene TRBV18, with 7 bases that match TRBD2. Germline V CDR1 and CDR2: KGHSH, LQKENI. Germline trimming cut 2 bases from V and 1 base from J; bases unmatched to any gene: 6. CDR3 length equals 16 residues. As DNA, the CDR3 is TGTGCCAGCTCACCAGGAGCGGGATTAGGCACAGATACGCAGTATTTT. Its translation is CASSPGAGLGTDTQYF.

The V call is TRBV7-2, the J call TRBJ2-5; possibly TRBD2 for D (5 bases). CDR3 length equals 14 residues. V was cut by 5 bases and J by 5 bases, with 15 bases left in between. Germline-derived CDR1 and CDR2 are SGHTA and FQGNSA. CDR3 loop: CASSPSGVAETQYF. The CDR3 coding sequence is TGTGCCAGCAGCCCCTCCGGGGTAGCGGAGACCCAGTACTTC. The whole variable domain, remainder taken from reference TRBV7-2 and TRBJ2-5, is GAGVSQSPSNKVTEKGKDVELRCDPISGHTALYWYRQSLGQGLEFLIYFQGNSAPDKSGLPSDRFSAERTGGSVSTLTIQRTQQEDSAVYLCASSPSGVAETQYFGPGTRLLVL.

This clone showed up just a few times. The CDR3 sequence is CASRRDRGRDEQFF. The CDR3 DNA reads TGTGCCAGCAGGCGGGACAGGGGGCGCGATGAGCAGTTCTTC. The chain links TRBV6-5 to TRBJ2-1; TRBD1 aligns across 12 bases. The germline V gene has CDR1 MNHEY and CDR2 SVGAGI. The CDR3 loop spans 14 amino acids. Unmatched junction bases numbered 5, after V lost 6 bases and J lost 8 bases.

The rearrangement joins TRBV27 to TRBJ2-7, with D maybe TRBD2 (5 bases). The CDR3 length is 15 residues. With 6 bases removed from V and 0 bases from J, the gap between germline ends came to 15 bases. Germline CDR1 is MNHEY and CDR2 is SMNVEV (reference sequence). CDR3 bases: TGTGCCAGCAGCAGGCTAGCTGTTAGCTCCTACGAGCAGTACTTC. Translated, it gives CASSRLAVSSYEQYF.

This chain uses TRBV7-2 with TRBJ1-2; TRBD1 aligns across 8 bases. CDR3 length: 14 residues. V shed 3 bases and J 4 bases; nucleotides not matched to a gene: 4. CDR1 and CDR2 from the germline V gene are SGHTA and FQGNSA. DNA of the CDR3: TGTGCCAGCAGCTTGACAGGGGAGGGCTATGGCTACACCTTC. Protein sequence: CASSLTGEGYGYTF.

The V gene is TRBV6-5, the J gene TRBJ1-2; 12 bases match TRBD1. The CDR3 covers 15 residues. Germline values: CDR1 MNHEY, CDR2 SVGAGI. The V and J ends lost 6 bases and 7 bases, in that order; junction bases with no gene match: 9. The CDR3 DNA reads TGTGCCAGCAGGAGGAGGGACAGGGGGCATGGTGGCTACACCTTC. Its translation is CASRRRDRGHGGYTF.

This clone is a singleton in its sample. The rearrangement links TRBV4-3 to TRBJ2-3, with TRBD2 matching 7 bases. V lost 4 bases and J lost 3; bases outside the gene matches: 10. CDR3 size: 16 residues. Germline loops: CDR1 LGHNA, CDR2 YSLEER. CDR3: CASSPAPAGDTDTQYF. The CDR3 DNA sequence: TGCGCCAGCAGCCCAGCTCCCGCGGGAGATACAGATACGCAGTATTTT.

The chain has TRBV7-3 and TRBJ2-7, with 13 bases identical to TRBD2. With 5 bases clipped from V and 6 bases from J, the junction kept 7 bases outside the gene matches. From germline, CDR1 is SGHTA and CDR2 FQGTGA. The CDR3 runs to 15 residues. CDR3 in amino acids: CASSPPGTSGIEQYF. As DNA, the CDR3 is TGTGCCAGCAGCCCACCCGGGACTAGCGGGATCGAGCAGTACTTC. The full variable domain, completed using reference TRBV7-3 and TRBJ2-7, is GAGVSQTPSNKVTEKGKYVELRCDPISGHTALYWYRQSLGQGPEFLIYFQGTGAADDSGLPNDRFFAVRPEGSVSTLKIQRTERGDSAVYLCASSPPGTSGIEQYFGPGTRLTVT.

The CDR3 nucleotides are TGCGCCAGCAGCCCGGGACTAGCGGTAGTTTTATCCTACAATGAGCAGTTCTTC. The encoded protein is CASSPGLAVVLSYNEQFF. The chain links TRBV5-1 to TRBJ2-1; 11 bases line up with TRBD2. The CDR3 consists of 18 residues. CDR1 and CDR2 from the germline V gene are SGHRS and YFSETQ. Trimming at V came to 4 bases and at J to 1 base, leaving 10 bases not matched to a gene. Together with reference TRBV5-1 and TRBJ2-1, the CDR3 gives the full variable domain: KAGVTQTPRYLIKTRGQQVTLSCSPISGHRSVSWYQQTPGQGLQFLFEYFSETQRNKGNFPGRFSGRQFSNSRSEMNVSTLELGDSALYLCASSPGLAVVLSYNEQFFGPGTRLTVL.

The J gene is TRBJ1-1, the V gene TRBV7-8; unclear D gene. In germline, CDR1 is SGHVS, CDR2 FQNEAQ. There are 11 residues in the CDR3. V lost 5 bases and J 3 bases, leaving 4 bases between the germline ends. The chain's CDR3 is CASSRDTEAFF. The CDR3 region has the DNA TGTGCCAGCAGCCGTGACACTGAAGCTTTCTTT.

The V call is TRBV10-1, the J call TRBJ1-1; no firm D call. From germline, CDR1 is WNHNN and CDR2 SYGVQD (reference sequence). V was shortened by 3 bases and J by 0 bases, with 8 bases between the two germline ends. The CDR3 is made up of 14 amino acids. The CDR3 region has the DNA TGCGCCAGCAGTGACGGGAGCCTGAACACTGAAGCTTTCTTT. This gives the protein CASSDGSLNTEAFF.

The J gene is TRBJ1-4, the V gene TRBV27; TRBD1 is a possible D gene (6 bases). From germline, CDR1 is MNHEY and CDR2 SMNVEV (reference sequence). The V end lost 6 bases, the J end lost 5 bases, and 13 bases lay between the germline ends. CDR3 size: 14 residues. CDR3 sequence reads: CASRTGLKNEKLFF. The CDR3, as DNA: TGTGCCAGCAGGACAGGTCTAAAGAATGAAAAACTGTTTTTT.

The rearrangement links TRBV30 to TRBJ2-1, with D uncertain. CDR1 and CDR2 (germline): GTSNPN, SVGIG (reference sequence). The CDR3 extends over 13 amino acids. Trimming cost V 3 bases and J 0 bases, with 6 bases left between them. The CDR3 nucleotides are TGTGCCTGGAGAATGAGCTCCTACAATGAGCAGTTCTTC. Protein sequence: CAWRMSSYNEQFF.